A selection of T cell receptor beta chains follows, all from one sample in a study of patients and donors after allogeneic stem cell transplantation. TCRdb itself ran the RT-PCR reads through MiXCR, one entry per CDR3 protein. The sample carries about a million distinct CDR3 sequences, more than 15% recorded once. What was sequenced was blood, either unsorted or a sorted T cell fraction (not recorded which). These receptors came from a human donor who was either an allogeneic HSCT recipient or a stem cell or donor lymphocyte infusion donor (not recorded which). It is not recorded whose cells these are; they may come from a transplant donor. CDR3s include the opening cysteine and the closing phenylalanine or tryptophan. Each record gives: clone size, J gene, V gene, D gene, CDR3 DNA, CDR3 protein. D genes are given only for firm matches. Size is omitted from some rows. Given values are once, few, many or a class for expanded clones.

few,TRBJ2-1,TRBV4-3,TRBD2,TGCGCCAGCAGCCGACGGACTAGCGGGGTGGATGAGCAGTTCTTC,CASSRRTSGVDEQFF
.,TRBJ1-1,TRBV30,.,TGTGCCTGGATACAGGCTGAAGCTTTCTTT,CAWIQAEAFF
few,TRBJ2-7,TRBV5-1,TRBD1,TGCGCCAGCACCCCGACAGGGGGCTCCTACGAGCAGTACTTC,CASTPTGGSYEQYF
.,TRBJ1-3,TRBV4-3,.,TGCGCCAGCAGCCAAGGAGTGGGTGCAAACACCATATATTTT,CASSQGVGANTIYF
few,TRBJ1-5,TRBV6-2/TRBV6-3,TRBD1,TGTGCCAGCACACGAGGGGGCGGTTTAGGTCAGCCCCAGCATTTT,CASTRGGGLGQPQHF
.,TRBJ2-1,TRBV7-3,.,TGTGCCAGCAGCTTAACTGTAGCAATCATGGGAAATGAGCAGTTCTTC,CASSLTVAIMGNEQFF
few,TRBJ1-2,TRBV20-1,.,TGCAGTGCGCCTACAGGGAACCGTGGCTACACCTTC,CSAPTGNRGYTF
.,TRBJ2-3,TRBV11-2,.,TGTGCCAGCAGCCACCCAGCGGCCCTAGTGGCAGATACGCAGTATTTT,CASSHPAALVADTQYF
.,TRBJ1-2,TRBV29-1,TRBD1,TGCAGCGTTGATCCTGGGACAGGGGGCGCGAGCTATGGCTACACCTTC,CSVDPGTGGASYGYTF
.,TRBJ2-1,TRBV9,TRBD1,TGTGCCAGCAGCAACCGGGACAGGGACACCAGGTACAATGAGCAGTTCTTC,CASSNRDRDTRYNEQFF
few,TRBJ1-3,TRBV25-1,TRBD1,TGTGCCAGCATCGGCCCGACAGGGACTGGAAACACCATATATTTT,CASIGPTGTGNTIYF
.,TRBJ2-5,TRBV7-2,TRBD2,TGTGCCAGCAGCCCTCCAGGGAGCGGGGGTACAGAGACCCAGTACTTC,CASSPPGSGGTETQYF
few,TRBJ1-5,TRBV6-5,TRBD1,TGTGCCAGCAGTTACCCCGCCTCAGGGGGCGTATGGCAGCCCCAGCATTTT,CASSYPASGGVWQPQHF
few,TRBJ1-2,TRBV4-3,.,TGCGCCAGCAGCCCCAAGTTGGGCTATGGCTACACCTTC,CASSPKLGYGYTF
few,TRBJ2-1,TRBV9,TRBD1,TGTGCCAGCAGCGTAACCGGACAGGGGAATGAGCAGTTCTTC,CASSVTGQGNEQFF
.,TRBJ2-2,TRBV14,.,TGTGCCAGCAGCCAAAATACGGGGCGGAACACCGGGGAGCTGTTTTTT,CASSQNTGRNTGELFF
few,TRBJ2-5,TRBV20-1,TRBD2,TGCAGTGCTACTAGGACTAGTCAGGAGACCCAGTACTTC,CSATRTSQETQYF
few,TRBJ2-1,TRBV7-3,TRBD2,TGTGCCAGCAGCTTAAAGATTAGCGGGTCTAATGAGCAGTTCTTC,CASSLKISGSNEQFF
many,TRBJ1-6,TRBV12-3/TRBV12-4,.,TGTGCCAGCAGCCCCGGACGACCTAATTCACCCCTCCACTTT,CASSPGRPNSPLHF
few,TRBJ1-5,TRBV20-1,.,TGCAGTGCTACAGGGGGCAATCAGCCCCAGCATTTT,CSATGGNQPQHF
.,TRBJ1-2,TRBV20-1,TRBD1,TGCAGTGCCTGGACAGGGGCACACTATGGCTACACCTTC,CSAWTGAHYGYTF
.,TRBJ2-7,TRBV6-2/TRBV6-3,.,TGTGCCAGCAGTTATCTCGGCACCAACTACGAGCAGTACTTC,CASSYLGTNYEQYF
few,TRBJ2-3,TRBV6-5,TRBD1,TGTGCCAGCAGTTATTCGACAGGGACCACAGATACGCAGTATTTT,CASSYSTGTTDTQYF
.,TRBJ2-1,TRBV7-9,TRBD2,TGTGCCAGCAGCCATCCCAGGGGACTAGCGGTGTACAATGAGCAGTTCTTC,CASSHPRGLAVYNEQFF
few,TRBJ2-2,TRBV20-1,.,TGCAGTGCTTACTTGGGCGGGACGAACACCGGGGAGCTGTTTTTT,CSAYLGGTNTGELFF
few,TRBJ2-1,TRBV13,.,TGTGCCAGCAGCCTACCCAACGGGAACAATGAGCAGTTCTTC,CASSLPNGNNEQFF
once,TRBJ2-4,TRBV6-1,.,TGTGCCAGCAGTGAACCGGGCGCGAAACTAGCCAAAAACATTCAGTACTTC,CASSEPGAKLAKNIQYF
.,TRBJ2-5,TRBV5-1,.,TGCGCCAGCAGCTCAATCGGACGGATCCAAAAAGAGACCCAGTACTTC,CASSSIGRIQKETQYF
few,TRBJ2-4,TRBV7-2,.,TGTGCCAGCAGCAAAGAGGGAAACATTCAGTACTTC,CASSKEGNIQYF
.,TRBJ1-2,TRBV6-2/TRBV6-3,TRBD1,TGTGCCAGCAGTTACTCGTTGTCAGGGGGCGGCTATGGCTACACCTTC,CASSYSLSGGGYGYTF
.,TRBJ2-3,TRBV13,.,TGTGCCAGCAGCTTAGGCCTCCATATTGCGGAGGGGGCAGATACGCAGTATTTT,CASSLGLHIAEGADTQYF
.,TRBJ1-5,TRBV2,.,TGTGCCAGCAGTGGGACGTGGAGGGGCGGACAGCCCCAGCATTTT,CASSGTWRGGQPQHF
few,TRBJ1-5,TRBV20-1,.,TGCAGTGCTAGAGCCGGCGGAGGGAGTAGCAATCAGCCCCAGCATTTT,CSARAGGGSSNQPQHF
few,TRBJ2-7,TRBV20-1,TRBD1,TGCAGTGGCAGGACAGGGGCAACCCACGAGCAGTACTTC,CSGRTGATHEQYF
.,TRBJ2-5,TRBV10-3,TRBD1,TGTGCCATCGCGATTTATGAGGCAGGGGGCTTGGAGACCCAGTACTTC,CAIAIYEAGGLETQYF
few,TRBJ2-3,TRBV9,.,TGTGCCAGCCAAAAGGACTCCGATACGCAGTATTTT,CASQKDSDTQYF
.,TRBJ1-2,TRBV4-1,TRBD1,TGCGCCAGCAGCACCTTGGTACAACCGAGGACAGGGGTAGACTATGGCTACACCTTC,CASSTLVQPRTGVDYGYTF
.,TRBJ2-5,TRBV6-1,TRBD2,TGTGCCATCGTACTAGCGCGGGGGAGTGAGACCCAGTACTTC,CAIVLARGSETQYF
.,TRBJ2-7,TRBV10-3,.,TGTGCCATCTCTCGGGGGATAGACGAGCAGTACTTC,CAISRGIDEQYF
.,TRBJ2-3,TRBV5-1,TRBD2,TGCGCCAGCAGCTTGGTCGGGGGGGGGCCTGTAGATACGCAGTATTTT,CASSLVGGGPVDTQYF
many,TRBJ2-1,TRBV5-1,.,TGCGCCAGCAGCTTCCCTAAGAAAAGCAATGAGCAGTTCTTC,CASSFPKKSNEQFF
.,TRBJ2-4,TRBV24-1,.,TGTGCCACCAGTGGTAAGGACGCCAAAAACATTCAGTACTTC,CATSGKDAKNIQYF
.,TRBJ2-7,TRBV7-9,.,TGTGCCAGCAGCTTAGTCGGGTTTCGGGAGCAGTACTTC,CASSLVGFREQYF
many,TRBJ2-7,TRBV28,.,TGTGCCAGCACCCACTCCTACGAGCAGTACTTC,CASTHSYEQYF
many,TRBJ1-5,TRBV12-3/TRBV12-4,TRBD1,TGTGCCAGCAGACCGACAGGGGTGGGCAATCAGCCCCAGCATTTT,CASRPTGVGNQPQHF
.,TRBJ2-1,TRBV5-1,TRBD2,TGCGCCAGCAGCACAAGGACTAGGTTGAATGAGCAGTTCTTC,CASSTRTRLNEQFF
.,TRBJ1-2,TRBV12-3/TRBV12-4,.,TGTGCCAGCACTCTCGGGGGCATCTATGGCTACACCTTC,CASTLGGIYGYTF
few,TRBJ2-7,TRBV12-3/TRBV12-4,.,TGTGCCAGCAGTTTTTCGGACGACCTATACGAGCAGTACTTC,CASSFSDDLYEQYF
.,TRBJ2-2,TRBV12-3/TRBV12-4,TRBD2,TGTGCCAGCAGTGGGGTAGGAGCGGGAAAGGGCCCCGGGGAGCTGTTTTTT,CASSGVGAGKGPGELFF
few,TRBJ2-1,TRBV6-2/TRBV6-3,.,TGTGCCAGCAGTGCAGGGGCCCCTTACAATGAGCAGTTCTTC,CASSAGAPYNEQFF
many,TRBJ1-5,TRBV3-1,.,TGTGCCAGCAGCCATCAGGGTGTCCAGCCCCAGCATTTT,CASSHQGVQPQHF
.,TRBJ1-1,TRBV4-3,.,TGCGCCAGCAGCCACACTACAATGGACCCTGAAGCTTTCTTT,CASSHTTMDPEAFF
few,TRBJ2-3,TRBV7-3,TRBD2,TGTGCCTCCAGTAGCGGGGGGGAAGATACGCAGTATTTT,CASSSGGEDTQYF
few,TRBJ2-1,TRBV24-1,TRBD1,TGTGCCACCAGTGATTTGCAGTTGGACAGGGATTATAATGAGCAGTTCTTC,CATSDLQLDRDYNEQFF
few,TRBJ2-1,TRBV2,TRBD1,TGTGCCAGCAGTGAAGCGGGACAGAAGGGAAATGAGCAGTTCTTC,CASSEAGQKGNEQFF
.,TRBJ1-1,TRBV5-1,.,TGCGCCAGCAGCCTGGGACCCCGCCTCGGTGAAGCTTTCTTT,CASSLGPRLGEAFF
many,TRBJ1-5,TRBV20-1,.,TGCAGTGCTACCGCCCGGGGAGGGCAGCCCCAGCATTTT,CSATARGGQPQHF
few,TRBJ1-5,TRBV4-3,TRBD1,TGCGCCAGCAGCCAAGAGACAGGGTTTGGTCAGCCCCAGCATTTT,CASSQETGFGQPQHF